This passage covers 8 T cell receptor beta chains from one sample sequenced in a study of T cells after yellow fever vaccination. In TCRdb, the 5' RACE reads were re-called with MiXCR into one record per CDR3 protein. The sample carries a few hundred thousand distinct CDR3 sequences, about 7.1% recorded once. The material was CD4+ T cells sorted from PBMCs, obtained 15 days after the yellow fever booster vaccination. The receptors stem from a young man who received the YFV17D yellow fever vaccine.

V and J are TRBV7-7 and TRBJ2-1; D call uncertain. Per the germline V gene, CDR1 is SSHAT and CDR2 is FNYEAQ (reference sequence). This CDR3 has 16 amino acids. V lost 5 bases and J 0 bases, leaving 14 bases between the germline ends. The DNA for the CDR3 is TGTGCCAGCAGCCCTGTCCTGTGGAGCTCCTACAATGAGCAGTTCTTC. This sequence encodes CASSPVLWSSYNEQFF. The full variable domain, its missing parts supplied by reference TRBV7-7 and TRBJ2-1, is GAGVSQSPRYKVTKRGQDVTLRCDPISSHATLYWYQQALGQGPEFLTYFNYEAQPDKSGLPSDRFSAERPEGSISTLTIQRTEQRDSAMYRCASSPVLWSSYNEQFFGPGTRLTVL.

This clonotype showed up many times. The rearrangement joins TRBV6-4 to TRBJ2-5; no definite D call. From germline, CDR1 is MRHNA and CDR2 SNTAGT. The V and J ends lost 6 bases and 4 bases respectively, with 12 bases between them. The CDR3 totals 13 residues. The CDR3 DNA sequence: TGTGCCAGCAGCTTTGACCGTGGAGAGACCCAGTACTTC. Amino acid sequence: CASSFDRGETQYF.

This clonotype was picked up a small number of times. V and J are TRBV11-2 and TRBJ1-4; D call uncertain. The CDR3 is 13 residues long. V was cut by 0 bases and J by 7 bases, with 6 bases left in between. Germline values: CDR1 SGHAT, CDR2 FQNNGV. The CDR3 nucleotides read TGTGCCAGCAGCTTAGATCGAGGTGAAAAACTGTTTTTT. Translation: CASSLDRGEKLFF. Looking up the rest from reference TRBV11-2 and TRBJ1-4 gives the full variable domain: EAGVAQSPRYKIIEKRQSVAFWCNPISGHATLYWYQQILGQGPKLLIQFQNNGVVDDSQLPKDRFSAERLKGVDSTLKIQPAKLEDSAVYLCASSLDRGEKLFFGSGTQLSVL.

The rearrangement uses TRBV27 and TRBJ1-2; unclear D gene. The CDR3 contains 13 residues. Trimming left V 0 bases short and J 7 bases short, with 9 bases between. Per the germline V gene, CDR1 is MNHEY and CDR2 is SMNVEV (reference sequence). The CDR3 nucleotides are TGTGCCAGCAGTTTATCGAGAGTCGGTGGCTACACCTTC. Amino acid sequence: CASSLSRVGGYTF.

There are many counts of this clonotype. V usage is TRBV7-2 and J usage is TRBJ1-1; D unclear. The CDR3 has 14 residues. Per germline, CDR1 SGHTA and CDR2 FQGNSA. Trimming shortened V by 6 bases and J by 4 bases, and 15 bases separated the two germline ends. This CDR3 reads CASSVPGYRTEAFF. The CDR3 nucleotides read TGTGCCAGCAGTGTACCCGGGTACCGCACTGAAGCTTTCTTT.

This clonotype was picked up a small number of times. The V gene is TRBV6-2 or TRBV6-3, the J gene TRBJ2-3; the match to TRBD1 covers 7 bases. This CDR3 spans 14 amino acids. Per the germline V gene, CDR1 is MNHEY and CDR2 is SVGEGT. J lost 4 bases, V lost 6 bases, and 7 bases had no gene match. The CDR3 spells CASRREQGSDTQYF. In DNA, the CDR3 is TGTGCCAGCAGGAGGGAACAGGGGTCAGATACGCAGTATTTT.

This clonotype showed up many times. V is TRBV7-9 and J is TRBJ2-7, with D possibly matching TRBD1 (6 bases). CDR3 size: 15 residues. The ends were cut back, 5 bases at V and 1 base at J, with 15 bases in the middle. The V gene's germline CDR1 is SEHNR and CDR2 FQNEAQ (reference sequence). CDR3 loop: CASSDTGKESYEQYF. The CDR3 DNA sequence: TGTGCCAGCAGCGACACAGGGAAGGAGTCCTACGAGCAGTACTTC.

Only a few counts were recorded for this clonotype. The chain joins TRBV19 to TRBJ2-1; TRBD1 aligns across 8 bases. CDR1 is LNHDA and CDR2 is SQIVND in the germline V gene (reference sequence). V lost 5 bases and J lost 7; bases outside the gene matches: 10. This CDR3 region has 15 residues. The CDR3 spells CASSPQSGQGNEQFF. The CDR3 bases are TGTGCCAGTAGTCCGCAATCCGGACAGGGAAATGAGCAGTTCTTC. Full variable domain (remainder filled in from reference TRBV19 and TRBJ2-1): DGGITQSPKYLFRKEGQNVTLSCEQNLNHDAMYWYRQDPGQGLRLIYYSQIVNDFQKGDIAEGYSVSREKKESFPLTVTSAQKNPTAFYLCASSPQSGQGNEQFFGPGTRLTVL.